This is a list of T cell receptor beta chains from one sample in a study of shared clonotypes between healthy human individuals. The data were produced by immunoSEQ multiplex PCR, yet TCRdb's version contains in-frame clones alone and is incomplete. The sample carries hundreds of thousands of clones, roughly 72% recorded once. The sample consisted of memory CD4+ T cells sorted from blood. These receptor sequences come from a woman in her 30s in good health. Each CDR3 is given with its conserved first and last residue. A D gene is named only where the DNA matches it firmly. Part of the rows lack a size; the others show once, few, many or a class for expanded clones.

cdr3_aa	cdr3_nt	d_call	j_call	clone_size	v_call
CASSAGQHHEAFF	TGTGCCAGCAGCGCGGGACAGCATCATGAAGCTTTCTTT	TRBD1	TRBJ1-1	few	TRBV7-9
CASRAYALGQQNTEAFF	TGTGCCAGTAGAGCCTACGCCCTGGGACAGCAGAACACTGAAGCTTTCTTT	TRBD1	TRBJ1-1	NA	TRBV19
CASSLEGRDWEKLFF	TGCGCCAGCAGCTTGGAGGGCAGGGATTGGGAAAAACTGTTTTTT	NA	TRBJ1-4	NA	TRBV5-1
CASSLWGTGTSPSEQYF	TGTGCCAGCAGCTTGTGGGGTACCGGGACTAGCCCATCCGAGCAGTACTTC	TRBD2	TRBJ2-7	NA	TRBV7-2
CASSQEGEGSGREQYF	TGTGCCAGCAGCCAAGAAGGAGAGGGTTCGGGGAGGGAGCAGTACTTC	NA	TRBJ2-7	NA	TRBV4-2
CASSLGTLKDRVLNTEAFF	TGCGCCAGCAGCTTGGGGACTCTGAAGGACAGGGTCTTGAACACTGAAGCTTTCTTT	TRBD1	TRBJ1-1	few	TRBV5-1
CASSFRETGVTGELFF	TGTGCCAGCAGCTTCAGGGAGACAGGGGTCACCGGGGAGCTGTTTTTT	TRBD1	TRBJ2-2	once	TRBV7-9
CASSDLALNYGYTF	TGTGCCAGCAGTGATCTGGCCCTTAACTATGGCTACACCTTC	NA	TRBJ1-2	NA	TRBV6-5
CASSLHGQGVGETQYF	TGTGCCAGCAGTTTACACGGACAGGGGGTTGGAGAGACCCAGTACTTC	TRBD1	TRBJ2-5	NA	TRBV28
CASSLVASNQPQHF	TGTGCCAGCAGTTTAGTGGCCAGCAATCAGCCCCAGCATTTT	NA	TRBJ1-5	NA	TRBV27
CASSLVLNYGYTF	TGTGCCAGCAGCTTGGTTCTTAACTATGGCTACACCTTC	NA	TRBJ1-2	NA	TRBV5-8
CASSDPRVRTEAFF	TGTGCCAGCAGCGACCCACGGGTAAGAACTGAAGCTTTCTTT	NA	TRBJ1-1	NA	TRBV5-6
CASSYSGRQGGYTF	TGTGCCAGCAGTTACTCCGGGAGACAGGGGGGCTACACCTTC	TRBD1	TRBJ1-2	NA	TRBV6-5
CASTRTGRNTDTQYF	TGTGCCAGCACCCGGACAGGGAGAAACACAGATACGCAGTATTTT	TRBD1	TRBJ2-3	few	TRBV6-1
CASSEWTGSADTQYF	TGCGCCAGCAGTGAGTGGACAGGGAGTGCAGATACGCAGTATTTT	TRBD1	TRBJ2-3	NA	TRBV10-2
CASSFSSRGTDEQYF	TGTGCCAGCAGCTTTTCATCGAGAGGTACGGACGAGCAGTACTTC	NA	TRBJ2-7	few	TRBV5-4
CASSLGVLTYNEQFF	TGTGCCAGCAGCTTAGGGGTCCTAACCTACAATGAGCAGTTCTTC	NA	TRBJ2-1	many	TRBV7-2
CASRRPGQGEIEAFF	TGTGCCAGCAGGCGTCCGGGACAGGGAGAGATTGAAGCTTTCTTT	TRBD1	TRBJ1-1	few	TRBV28
CAISEFTEETQYF	TGTGCCATCAGTGAGTTTACAGAAGAGACCCAGTACTTC	NA	TRBJ2-5	NA	TRBV10-3
CASKGPRDTGTSGAYEQYF	TGTGCCAGCAAGGGACCCCGGGACACGGGGACTAGCGGAGCCTACGAGCAGTACTTC	TRBD2	TRBJ2-7	NA	TRBV11-1
CASSPRVMSNQPQHF	TGTGCCAGCAGCCCCAGGGTGATGAGCAATCAGCCCCAGCATTTT	NA	TRBJ1-5	NA	TRBV7-2
CASSLITGLAGPSSYNEQFF	TGTGCCAGCAGCTTGATAACAGGACTAGCGGGACCCAGCTCCTACAATGAGCAGTTCTTC	TRBD2	TRBJ2-1	NA	TRBV5-4
CASSSSGQGIRRAGELFF	TGCGCCAGCAGCTCATCAGGACAGGGCATCCGGCGCGCCGGGGAGCTGTTTTTT	TRBD1	TRBJ2-2	NA	TRBV5-1
CASSLARTGGHYEQYF	TGTGCCAGCAGTTTAGCGAGAACAGGGGGTCACTACGAGCAGTACTTC	TRBD1	TRBJ2-7	NA	TRBV28
CASSFDPRAEAFF	TGTGCCAGCAGCTTCGACCCGCGGGCTGAAGCTTTCTTT	NA	TRBJ1-1	NA	TRBV7-9
CASSGTSGRAHEQYF	TGTGCCAGCAGCGGTACTAGCGGGAGGGCCCACGAGCAGTACTTC	TRBD2	TRBJ2-7	NA	TRBV6-6
CASSPNGREETQYF	TGTGCCAGCAGTCCAAACGGGAGGGAAGAGACCCAGTACTTC	TRBD2	TRBJ2-5	NA	TRBV6-5
CASSEAASGSQWQYF	TGTGCCAGCAGTGAAGCGGCTAGCGGGAGCCAATGGCAGTACTTC	TRBD2	TRBJ2-7	NA	TRBV6-1
CASSLWEDTDTQYF	TGTGCCAGCAGTTTGTGGGAGGACACAGATACGCAGTATTTT	NA	TRBJ2-3	few	TRBV28
CASSESAGERYGYTF	TGTGCCAGCAGTGAATCGGCAGGGGAAAGATATGGCTACACCTTC	NA	TRBJ1-2	NA	TRBV6-1
CASSQRSGARLFF	TGCGCCAGCAGCCAACGATCCGGGGCTAGACTGTTTTTT	NA	TRBJ1-4	once	TRBV4-1
CASSPPPSYRRGDTQYF	TGTGCCAGCAGTCCTCCCCCCAGCTACCGAAGGGGGGATACGCAGTATTTT	NA	TRBJ2-3	NA	TRBV28
CASRSNTEAFF	TGTGCCAGCCGCTCAAACACTGAAGCTTTCTTT	NA	TRBJ1-1	NA	TRBV7-9
CASSTAQGGYNEQYF	TGTGCCAGCAGTACCGCCCAGGGAGGTTATAACGAGCAGTACTTC	NA	TRBJ2-7	NA	TRBV6-1
CASSSRTVSEQYF	TGTGCCAGCAGCTCTAGGACGGTCTCAGAGCAGTACTTC	NA	TRBJ2-7	few	TRBV5-6
CASSSGQGNEQYF	TGTGCCAGCAGCTCGGGACAGGGCAACGAGCAGTACTTC	TRBD1	TRBJ2-7	NA	TRBV11-3
CASSSPGRGPNEQYF	TGTGCCAGCAGTTCCCCGGGACGGGGGCCCAACGAGCAGTACTTC	NA	TRBJ2-7	NA	TRBV28
CASSMDRGISGANVLTF	TGTGCCAGTAGTATGGACAGGGGTATCTCTGGGGCCAACGTCCTGACTTTC	TRBD1	TRBJ2-6	once	TRBV19
CASSSRDGDTGELFF	TGTGCCAGCAGCTCGCGGGACGGGGACACCGGGGAGCTGTTTTTT	NA	TRBJ2-2	NA	TRBV7-9
CASSQDPTSGPQSAQYF	TGCGCCAGCAGCCAAGATCCCACTAGCGGGCCCCAGAGCGCGCAGTATTTT	TRBD2	TRBJ2-3	NA	TRBV4-1
CASSDLRGQYF	TGTGCCAGCAGTGATCTACGAGGGCAGTACTTC	NA	TRBJ2-7	few	TRBV28
CASSPRDGVSTEAFF	TGTGCCAGCAGCCCCCGGGACGGGGTGAGCACTGAAGCTTTCTTT	NA	TRBJ1-1	NA	TRBV7-2
CASRTRLTSGTYEQYF	TGCGCCAGCAGGACTCGGCTGACTAGCGGGACCTACGAGCAGTACTTC	TRBD2	TRBJ2-7	NA	TRBV4-1
CAWKRVGAGELFF	TGTGCCTGGAAAAGGGTTGGGGCCGGGGAGCTGTTTTTT	NA	TRBJ2-2	once	TRBV30
CASSLNFGTGDYEQYF	TGTGCCAGCAGCTTAAATTTTGGGACAGGGGATTACGAGCAGTACTTC	TRBD1	TRBJ2-7	NA	TRBV7-2
CASSVVLNEQFF	TGTGCCAGTAGTGTGGTCCTCAATGAGCAGTTCTTC	NA	TRBJ2-1	NA	TRBV19
CASSNNYEQYF	TGTGCCAGCAGTAACAACTACGAGCAGTACTTC	NA	TRBJ2-7	NA	TRBV6-6
CASSPDSGTLTYEQYF	TGTGCCAGCAGCCCCGATAGCGGGACTCTGACCTACGAGCAGTACTTC	TRBD2	TRBJ2-7	NA	TRBV27
CAWSPRSRWDTIYF	TGTGCCTGGAGTCCCCGTTCCCGGTGGGACACCATATATTTT	NA	TRBJ1-3	NA	TRBV30
CASSLAGGPETQYF	TGTGCCAGCAGCCTAGCGGGAGGGCCGGAGACCCAGTACTTC	TRBD2	TRBJ2-5	few	TRBV14
CASTQGAGTDTQYF	TGTGCCAGCACCCAGGGGGCTGGCACAGATACGCAGTATTTT	TRBD1	TRBJ2-3	NA	TRBV6-1
CASGPTSGTSEQYF	TGTGCCAGTGGACCGACTAGCGGGACTAGCGAGCAGTACTTC	TRBD2	TRBJ2-7	NA	TRBV19
CASSLGQEGWGETQYF	TGCGCCAGCAGCTTGGGTCAGGAGGGGTGGGGAGAGACCCAGTACTTC	NA	TRBJ2-5	NA	TRBV5-1
CSVEDTVTYEQYF	TGCAGCGTTGAAGACACAGTGACCTACGAGCAGTACTTC	NA	TRBJ2-7	NA	TRBV29-1
CASSYSHPGVSYEQYF	TGTGCCAGCAGTTATTCCCACCCAGGGGTCTCCTACGAGCAGTACTTC	NA	TRBJ2-7	NA	TRBV6-9
CASSIDRAPQHF	TGTGCCAGCAGCATTGACCGGGCGCCCCAGCATTTT	NA	TRBJ1-5	few	TRBV28
CASSHIPGEGFEQYF	TGCGCCAGCAGCCACATTCCGGGGGAGGGCTTTGAGCAGTACTTC	TRBD2	TRBJ2-7	NA	TRBV5-1
CSVEDRELPLYGYTF	TGCAGCGTTGAAGACAGGGAATTACCCCTGTATGGCTACACCTTC	NA	TRBJ1-2	many	TRBV29-1
CASSDREGTDTQYF	TGCGCCAGCAGTGACAGGGAGGGCACAGATACGCAGTATTTT	NA	TRBJ2-3	NA	TRBV10-1